These T cell receptor beta chains were read from a single sample in a study of blood T cell repertoires in COVID-19. Generated by immunoSEQ multiplex PCR, the TCRdb table keeps only in-frame clones and is missing some. The profile shows some 400,000 clones, about 87% of them singletons. Sequenced input: peripheral blood. These receptor sequences come from a woman aged 25 to 45 with COVID-19, enrolled during active disease. Each CDR3 is given with its conserved first and last residue. The D gene is left open where the match is weak. Clone size is shown for a subset of rows, as once, few, many or a class of expanded clone.

abundance,v_gene,d_gene,j_gene,CDR3aa,CDR3nt
-,TRBV28,-,TRBJ1-3,CASGLRAAIYF,TGTGCCAGCGGACTCCGCGCGGCCATATATTTT
-,TRBV7-2,-,TRBJ2-7,CASGSGPGWGEQYF,TGTGCCAGCGGCTCTGGTCCAGGGTGGGGCGAGCAGTACTTC
-,TRBV19,-,TRBJ2-3,CAISGTSTDTQYF,TGTGCCATCTCGGGGACTAGCACAGATACGCAGTATTTT
-,TRBV2,-,TRBJ2-7,CASTFDRLKSSSYEQYF,TGTGCCAGCACCTTCGACAGGCTAAAATCGAGCTCCTACGAGCAGTACTTC
few,TRBV2,-,TRBJ1-3,CASSATSSGNTIYF,TGTGCCAGCAGTGCAACATCTTCGGGAAACACCATATATTTT
-,TRBV2,TRBD1,TRBJ1-5,CASSADRGLNQPQHF,TGTGCCAGCAGCGCTGACAGGGGGCTCAATCAGCCCCAGCATTTT
-,TRBV5-1,-,TRBJ1-2,CASSLEGVDGYTF,TGCGCCAGCAGCTTGGAAGGGGTTGACGGCTACACCTTC
-,TRBV5-1,-,TRBJ2-1,CASSSGLIPLEQFF,TGCGCCAGCAGCTCGGGACTGATCCCTTTGGAGCAGTTCTTC
-,TRBV5-1,-,TRBJ2-1,CASSFPSGYNEQFF,TGCGCCAGCAGCTTTCCGTCAGGCTACAATGAGCAGTTCTTC
-,TRBV6-6,TRBD2,TRBJ2-7,CASSRFTGTSGSYEQYF,TGTGCCAGCAGTCGATTCACCGGGACTAGCGGCTCCTACGAGCAGTACTTC
-,TRBV28,TRBD1,TRBJ1-1,CASSPGQVNTEAFF,TGTGCCAGCAGCCCGGGACAGGTTAACACTGAAGCTTTCTTT
-,TRBV4-1,TRBD2,TRBJ2-5,CASSQAPSGSWETQYF,TGCGCCAGCAGCCAAGCTCCTAGCGGGAGTTGGGAGACCCAGTACTTC
-,TRBV13,TRBD2,TRBJ2-7,CASSLGPGGGEQYF,TGTGCCAGCAGCTTAGGCCCGGGGGGAGGGGAGCAGTACTTC
-,TRBV7-9,TRBD1,TRBJ2-7,CASSIGTGGYEQYF,TGTGCCAGCAGCATCGGGACAGGGGGATACGAGCAGTACTTC
-,TRBV11-2,-,TRBJ2-3,CASSSISGKNTDTQYF,TGTGCCAGCAGCTCCATTTCAGGAAAGAACACAGATACGCAGTATTTT
-,TRBV7-2,TRBD2,TRBJ2-7,CASSLAPSGRNEQYF,TGTGCCAGCAGCTTAGCCCCTAGCGGGAGGAACGAGCAGTACTTC
-,TRBV29-1,-,TRBJ2-3,CSVVVRGPPATQYF,TGCAGCGTTGTGGTGCGGGGCCCTCCCGCTACGCAGTATTTT
-,TRBV19,-,TRBJ1-4,CASSIDGTWTRTKNEKLFF,TGTGCCAGTAGTATAGACGGAACCTGGACCAGGACAAAAAATGAAAAACTGTTTTTT
-,TRBV18,-,TRBJ2-6,CASSRALSDSGANVLTF,TGTGCCAGCTCACGGGCCTTATCCGATTCTGGGGCCAACGTCCTGACTTTC
-,TRBV5-6,-,TRBJ1-2,CASSLGDSSYGYTF,TGTGCCAGCAGCTTGGGAGACAGTTCATATGGCTACACCTTC
-,TRBV5-1,TRBD1,TRBJ2-1,CASSPGQGAGEQFF,TGCGCCAGCAGCCCCGGACAGGGGGCGGGTGAGCAGTTCTTC
-,TRBV19,-,TRBJ2-2,CASSIQGEVGELFF,TGTGCCAGTAGTATACAAGGGGAGGTTGGGGAGCTGTTTTTT
-,TRBV4-1,-,TRBJ2-7,CASSPGSLDEQYF,TGCGCCAGCAGCCCAGGCAGCCTCGACGAGCAGTACTTC
-,TRBV9,TRBD2,TRBJ2-1,CASSVGYSGRVHEQFF,TGTGCCAGCAGCGTAGGGTATAGCGGGAGGGTGCATGAGCAGTTCTTC
once,TRBV19,-,TRBJ1-1,CASSQGRATEAFF,TGTGCCAGTAGTCAAGGGAGGGCCACTGAAGCTTTCTTT
-,TRBV29-1,-,TRBJ1-1,CSAVLDGFEAFF,TGCAGCGCTGTCCTAGACGGTTTTGAAGCTTTCTTT
-,TRBV27,TRBD1,TRBJ1-5,CASRPGQGNQPQHF,TGTGCCAGCCGCCCGGGACAGGGCAATCAGCCCCAGCATTTT
-,TRBV2,-,TRBJ1-1,CASRSVENTEAFF,TGTGCCAGCAGGTCGGTCGAGAACACTGAAGCTTTCTTT
-,TRBV5-1,-,TRBJ1-5,CASSTGFLNQPQHF,TGCGCCAGCAGCACCGGGTTTCTTAATCAGCCCCAGCATTTT
-,TRBV9,-,TRBJ1-2,CASSPVGGIHGYTF,TGTGCCAGCAGCCCAGTGGGGGGAATCCATGGCTACACCTTC
-,TRBV6-5,TRBD2,TRBJ2-3,CAGGADTQYF,TGTGCCGGGGGGGCAGATACGCAGTATTTT
-,TRBV19,-,TRBJ2-7,CASSMGLNDYEQYF,TGTGCCAGTAGTATGGGACTCAACGACTACGAGCAGTACTTC
-,TRBV5-1,TRBD2,TRBJ2-7,CASSFGLAGTVSYEQYF,TGCGCCAGCAGCTTCGGACTAGCGGGGACCGTATCCTACGAGCAGTACTTC
-,TRBV28,-,TRBJ1-2,CASKTPFPDANYGYTF,TGTGCCAGCAAAACACCTTTCCCCGATGCTAACTATGGCTACACCTTC
-,TRBV25-1,TRBD1,TRBJ1-2,CASSEWGQGYYGYTF,TGTGCCAGCAGTGAATGGGGACAGGGGTACTATGGCTACACCTTC
-,TRBV3-1/TRBV3-2,TRBD1,TRBJ2-7,CASSQEDRTGLYEQYF,TGTGCCAGCAGCCAAGAAGACCGGACAGGCCTCTACGAGCAGTACTTC
-,TRBV6-5,-,TRBJ1-1,CASSYRGGTEAFF,TGTGCCAGCAGTTACAGGGGAGGCACTGAAGCTTTCTTT
few,TRBV28,TRBD1,TRBJ1-6,CASSLWDRNSPLHF,TGTGCCAGCAGTTTATGGGACAGGAATTCACCCCTCCACTTT
-,TRBV5-4,TRBD2,TRBJ2-7,CASSSSGGYEQYF,TGTGCCAGCAGCAGTAGCGGGGGTTACGAGCAGTACTTC
-,TRBV27,TRBD2,TRBJ2-1,CASIDAGGSYNEQFF,TGTGCCAGCATAGACGCGGGGGGGTCCTACAATGAGCAGTTCTTC
-,TRBV10-3,TRBD1,TRBJ2-1,CAIRTTTGGGVNEQFF,TGTGCCATCAGGACAACTACAGGGGGCGGTGTCAATGAGCAGTTCTTC
-,TRBV3-1/TRBV3-2,TRBD2,TRBJ2-7,CASSPSSGSFAEQYF,TGTGCCAGCAGCCCATCTAGCGGGAGTTTCGCCGAGCAGTACTTC